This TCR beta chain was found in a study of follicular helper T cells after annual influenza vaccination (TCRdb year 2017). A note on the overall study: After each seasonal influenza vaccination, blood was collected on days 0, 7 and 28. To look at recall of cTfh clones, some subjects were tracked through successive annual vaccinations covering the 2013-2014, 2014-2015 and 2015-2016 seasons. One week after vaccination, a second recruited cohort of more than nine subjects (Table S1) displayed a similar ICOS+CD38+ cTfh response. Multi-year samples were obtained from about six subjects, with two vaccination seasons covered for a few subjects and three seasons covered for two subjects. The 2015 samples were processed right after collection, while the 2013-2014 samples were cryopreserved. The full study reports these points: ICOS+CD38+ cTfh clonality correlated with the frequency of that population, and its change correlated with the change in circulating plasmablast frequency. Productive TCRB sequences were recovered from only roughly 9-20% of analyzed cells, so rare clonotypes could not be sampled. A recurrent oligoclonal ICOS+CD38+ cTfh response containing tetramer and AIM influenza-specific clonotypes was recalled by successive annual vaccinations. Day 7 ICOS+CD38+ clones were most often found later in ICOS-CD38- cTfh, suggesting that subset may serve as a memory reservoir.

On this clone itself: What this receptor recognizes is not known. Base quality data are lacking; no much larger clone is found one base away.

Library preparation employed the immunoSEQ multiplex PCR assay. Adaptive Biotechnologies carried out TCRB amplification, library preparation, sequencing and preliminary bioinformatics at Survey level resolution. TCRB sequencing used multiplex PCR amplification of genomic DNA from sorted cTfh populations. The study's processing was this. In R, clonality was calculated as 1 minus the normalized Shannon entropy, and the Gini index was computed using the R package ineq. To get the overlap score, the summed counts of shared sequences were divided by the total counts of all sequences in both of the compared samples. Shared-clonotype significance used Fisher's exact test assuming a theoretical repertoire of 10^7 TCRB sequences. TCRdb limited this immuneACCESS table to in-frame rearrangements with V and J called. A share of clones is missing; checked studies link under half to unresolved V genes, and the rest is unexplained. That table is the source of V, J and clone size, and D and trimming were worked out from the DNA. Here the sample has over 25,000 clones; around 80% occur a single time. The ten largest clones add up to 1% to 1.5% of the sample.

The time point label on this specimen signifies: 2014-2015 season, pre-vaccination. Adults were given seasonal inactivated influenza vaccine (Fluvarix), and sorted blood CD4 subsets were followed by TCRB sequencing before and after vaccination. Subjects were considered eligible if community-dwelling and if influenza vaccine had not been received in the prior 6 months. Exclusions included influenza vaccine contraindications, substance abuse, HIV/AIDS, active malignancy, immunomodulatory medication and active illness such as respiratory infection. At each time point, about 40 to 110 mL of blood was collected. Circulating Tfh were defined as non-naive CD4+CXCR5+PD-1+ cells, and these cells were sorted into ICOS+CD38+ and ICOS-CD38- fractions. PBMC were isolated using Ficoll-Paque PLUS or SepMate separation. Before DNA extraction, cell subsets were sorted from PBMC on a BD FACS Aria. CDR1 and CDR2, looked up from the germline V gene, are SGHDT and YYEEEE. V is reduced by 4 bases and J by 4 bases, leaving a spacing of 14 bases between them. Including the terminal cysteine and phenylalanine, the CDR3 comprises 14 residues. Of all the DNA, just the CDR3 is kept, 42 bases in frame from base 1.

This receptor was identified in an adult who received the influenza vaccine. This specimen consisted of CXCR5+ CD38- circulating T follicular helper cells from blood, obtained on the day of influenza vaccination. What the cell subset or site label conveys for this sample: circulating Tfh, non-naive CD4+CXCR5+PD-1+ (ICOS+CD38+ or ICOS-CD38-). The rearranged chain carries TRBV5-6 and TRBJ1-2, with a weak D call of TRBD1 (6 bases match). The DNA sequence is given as TGTGCCAGCAGCAGGACAGCAGTGAGCTATGGCTACACCTTC. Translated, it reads CASSRTAVSYGYTF.